Below are 14 T cell receptor beta chains sequenced from a single sample in a study of shared clonotypes between healthy human individuals. Method: immunoSEQ multiplex PCR; TCRdb's copy keeps in-frame clones and lacks some. The data contain about 2.1 million clones, roughly 91% of them singletons. In the naive CD8 group, cells lacked CD45RO and were positively selected for CCR7, so terminally differentiated effector memory CD45RA+ cells were left out. Sequenced input: naive CD8+ T cells from PBMCs. All receptors come from a man aged 18 to 30 in good health. Some clones in this sample may be carry-over from other donors' samples.

The chain links TRBV19 to TRBJ2-7; maybe TRBD2 (5 bases). This CDR3 region has 14 residues. V lost 0 bases to trimming and J lost 7 bases, with 13 bases between them. Germline CDR1 reads LNHDA; CDR2 reads SQIVND (reference sequence). The CDR3 region is CASSIDAEVIEQYF. CDR3 in DNA: TGTGCCAGTAGTATAGACGCGGAGGTAATTGAGCAGTACTTC.

V gene TRBV11-2 combines with J gene TRBJ2-2; D might be TRBD2 (5 bases). Trimming took off 0 bases at V and 2 bases at J, with 13 bases between the two ends. CDR1 and CDR2 from the germline V gene are SGHAT and FQNNGV. CDR3 length: 17 amino acids. The CDR3 sequence: CASSLEKAEGNTGELFF. Written as DNA, the CDR3 is TGTGCCAGCAGCTTAGAAAAAGCGGAAGGAAACACCGGGGAGCTGTTTTTT.

The DNA of the CDR3 is TGTGCCAGCACCGTGGGACAGGGCGCTAATGAAAAACTGTTTTTT. Amino acid sequence: CASTVGQGANEKLFF. This sequence joins TRBV9 and TRBJ1-4, with TRBD1 matching 9 bases. The germline V gene encodes CDR1 SGDLS and CDR2 YYNGEE. Trimming at V came to 6 bases and at J to 3 bases, leaving 6 bases not matched to a gene. This CDR3 contains 15 residues.

The rearrangement uses TRBV4-1 and TRBJ2-7; D possibly matches TRBD1 or TRBD2 (7 bases each). Germline V gene lookup returns CDR1 MGHRA and CDR2 YSYEKL. The CDR3 length is 15 residues. Trimming removed 3 bases at V and 4 bases at J, with 16 bases between. DNA of the CDR3: TGCGCCAGCAGCCAGACAGGGAGGGAGCCATACGAGCAGTACTTC. It translates to CASSQTGREPYEQYF.

This clone occurred a few times. This rearrangement joins TRBV27 to TRBJ2-3, with D uncertain. The CDR3 length is 13 residues. Between the trimmed V and J ends, which lost 1 base and 3 bases, there was a span of 5 bases. CDR1 and CDR2 from the germline V gene are MNHEY and SMNVEV (reference sequence). The CDR3 is CASSLYWTDTQYF. For the CDR3, the DNA is TGTGCCAGCAGTTTATATTGGACAGATACGCAGTATTTT.

A note on this clone: Other nucleotide sequences from this sample produce the same CDR3. This sequence joins TRBV7-9 and TRBJ1-1; possibly TRBD1 for D (5 bases). The CDR3 extends over 13 amino acids. Looked up from germline, CDR1 is SEHNR and CDR2 is FQNEAQ (reference sequence). V was pared by 5 bases and J by 5 bases, with 12 bases between. CDR3 DNA: TGTGCCAGCAGCCTAGGGGTAGGGACTGAAGCTTTCTTT. It encodes CASSLGVGTEAFF.

The chain combines TRBV16 with TRBJ1-2; tentative D call: TRBD1 (6 bases). CDR3 size: 16 residues. With 0 bases removed from V and 2 bases from J, the gap between germline ends came to 13 bases. CDR1 and CDR2 (germline): KGHSY, FQNENV. The CDR3 DNA sequence: TGTGCCAGCAGCCAATCCGCAGGGGTCAAGAACTATGGCTACACCTTC. Amino acid sequence: CASSQSAGVKNYGYTF.

Of note for this clone: Other DNA sequences within the sample encode an identical CDR3. This sequence joins TRBV28 and TRBJ2-7, with TRBD1 identical over 10 bases. The CDR3 length is 12 residues. CDR1 is MDHEN, CDR2 SYDVKM, per germline. Unmatched junction bases numbered 3, after V lost 6 bases and J lost 7 bases. DNA for the CDR3: TGTGCCAGCAGGGGACAGGGGCCAGAGCAGTACTTC. Protein product: CASRGQGPEQYF.

Turning to this clone: This CDR3 is also generated by other DNA sequences in the sample. The chain has TRBV4-3 and TRBJ2-1; 10 positions match TRBD2. CDR1 is LGHNA and CDR2 is YSLEER in the germline V gene. The V segment lost 1 base and the J segment 7 bases; nucleotides outside the gene matches: 4. The CDR3 runs 15 residues. This CDR3 reads CASSQGSGRGNEQFF. For the CDR3, the DNA is TGCGCCAGCAGCCAAGGGAGCGGGAGGGGTAATGAGCAGTTCTTC.

CDR3 region: CASSPRTGTEAFF. CDR3 in DNA: TGTGCCAGTAGCCCGCGGACAGGGACTGAAGCTTTCTTT. This chain uses TRBV19 with TRBJ1-1; 8 nucleotides agree with TRBD1. V lost 6 bases and J lost 5; bases outside the gene matches: 5. CDR1 and CDR2 from the germline V gene are LNHDA and SQIVND (reference sequence). This CDR3 is 13 amino acids long.

The CDR3 DNA is TGTGCCAGCAGCTTAGGGGACAGGGGGCGGGAGCCCCAGCATTTT. This translates into CASSLGDRGREPQHF. The chain has TRBV7-2 and TRBJ1-5, with 12 bases that match TRBD1. The ends lost 1 base at V and 8 bases at J; junction bases unmatched: 3. The length of the CDR3 is 15 residues. Per germline, CDR1 SGHTA and CDR2 FQGNSA.

The chain recombines TRBV29-1 with TRBJ1-3, with D possibly matching TRBD1 (5 bases). The V gene lost 3 bases and the J gene lost 0 bases, with 9 bases spanning the gap. This CDR3 contains 14 residues. Looked up from germline, CDR1 is SQVTM and CDR2 is ANQGSEA. The CDR3 DNA reads as TGCAGCGTTGAGTGGGGGGACTCTGGAAACACCATATATTTT. Its protein is CSVEWGDSGNTIYF. The full variable domain, its missing parts supplied by reference TRBV29-1 and TRBJ1-3, is SAVISQKPSRDICQRGTSLTIQCQVDSQVTMMFWYRQQPGQSLTLIATANQGSEATYESGFVIDKFPISRPNLTFSTLTVSNMSPEDSSIYLCSVEWGDSGNTIYFGEGSWLTVV.

The chain joins TRBV7-9 to TRBJ2-3; 8 bases are a match to TRBD1. This CDR3 is 14 amino acids long. V lost 5 bases and J lost 6; bases outside the gene matches: 7. Germline V lookup: CDR1 SEHNR, CDR2 FQNEAQ (reference sequence). The CDR3 sequence is CASSLQGARDTQYF. CDR3 nucleotides: TGTGCCAGCAGCCTTCAGGGGGCAAGGGATACGCAGTATTTT.

The V gene is TRBV6-4, the J gene TRBJ1-1, with 7 nucleotides matching TRBD1. This CDR3 contains 15 residues. With V trimmed by 6 bases and J by 5 bases, 12 bases remained unmatched. Germline lookup yields CDR1 MRHNA and CDR2 SNTAGT. CDR3 bases: TGTGCCAGCAGCCCACGCCAGGGGGAGAGAACTGAAGCTTTCTTT. This gives the protein CASSPRQGERTEAFF.